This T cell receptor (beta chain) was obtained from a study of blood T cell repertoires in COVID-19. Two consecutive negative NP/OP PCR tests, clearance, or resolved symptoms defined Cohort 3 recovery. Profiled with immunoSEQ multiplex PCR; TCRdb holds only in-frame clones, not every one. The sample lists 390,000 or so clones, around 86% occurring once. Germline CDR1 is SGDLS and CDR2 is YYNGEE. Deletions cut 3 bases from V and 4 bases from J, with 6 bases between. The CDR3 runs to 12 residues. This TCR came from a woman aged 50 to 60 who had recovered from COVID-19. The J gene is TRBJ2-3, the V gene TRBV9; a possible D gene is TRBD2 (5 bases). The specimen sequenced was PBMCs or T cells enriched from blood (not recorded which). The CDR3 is CASSERADTQYF. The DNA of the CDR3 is TGTGCCAGCAGCGAGAGGGCAGATACGCAGTATTTT.